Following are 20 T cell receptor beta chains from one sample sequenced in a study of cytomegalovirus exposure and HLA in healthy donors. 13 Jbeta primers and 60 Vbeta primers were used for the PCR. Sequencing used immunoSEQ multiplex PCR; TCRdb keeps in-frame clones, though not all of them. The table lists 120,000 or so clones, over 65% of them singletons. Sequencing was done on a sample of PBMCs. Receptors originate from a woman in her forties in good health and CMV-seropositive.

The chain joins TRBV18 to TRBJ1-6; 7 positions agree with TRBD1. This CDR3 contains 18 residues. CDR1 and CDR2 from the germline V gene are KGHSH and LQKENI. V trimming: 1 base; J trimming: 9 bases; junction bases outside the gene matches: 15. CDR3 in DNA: TGTGCCAGCTCACCACGCCGGGACAGTTCACCCCTGGGTTCACCCCTCCACTTT. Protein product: CASSPRRDSSPLGSPLHF.

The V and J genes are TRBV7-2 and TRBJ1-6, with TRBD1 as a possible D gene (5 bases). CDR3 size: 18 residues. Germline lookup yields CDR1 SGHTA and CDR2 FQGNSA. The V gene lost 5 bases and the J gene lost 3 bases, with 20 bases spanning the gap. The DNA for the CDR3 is TGTGCCAGCAGCCCGTTAGCTTACCAGGGCCACTATAATTCACCCCTCCACTTT. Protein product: CASSPLAYQGHYNSPLHF.

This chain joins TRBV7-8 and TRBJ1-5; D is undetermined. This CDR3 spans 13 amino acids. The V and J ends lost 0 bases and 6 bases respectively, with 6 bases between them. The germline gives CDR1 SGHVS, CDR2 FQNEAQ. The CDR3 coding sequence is TGTGCCAGCAGCTTAGCCCGGGTTCAGCCCCAGCATTTT. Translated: CASSLARVQPQHF.

The CDR3 sequence: CATGHLQETQYF. CDR3 nucleotides: TGTGCCACGGGACACCTCCAAGAGACCCAGTACTTC. This chain uses TRBV19 with TRBJ2-5, with TRBD1 as a possible D gene (6 bases). Germline CDR1 reads LNHDA; CDR2 reads SQIVND (reference sequence). The CDR3 has 12 amino acids. The V and J ends lost 10 bases and 1 base respectively, with 10 bases between them.

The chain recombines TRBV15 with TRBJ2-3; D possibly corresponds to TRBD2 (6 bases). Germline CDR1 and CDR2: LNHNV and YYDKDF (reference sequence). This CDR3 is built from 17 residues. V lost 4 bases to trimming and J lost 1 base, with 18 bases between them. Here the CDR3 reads CATSTLNGGGGTDTQYF. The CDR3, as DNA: TGTGCCACCAGCACACTCAATGGCGGCGGGGGCACAGATACGCAGTATTTT. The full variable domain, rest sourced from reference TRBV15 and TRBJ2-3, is DAMVIQNPRYQVTQFGKPVTLSCSQTLNHNVMYWYQQKSSQAPKLLFHYYDKDFNNEADTPDNFQSRRPNTSFCFLDIRSPGLGDTAMYLCATSTLNGGGGTDTQYFGPGTRLTVL.

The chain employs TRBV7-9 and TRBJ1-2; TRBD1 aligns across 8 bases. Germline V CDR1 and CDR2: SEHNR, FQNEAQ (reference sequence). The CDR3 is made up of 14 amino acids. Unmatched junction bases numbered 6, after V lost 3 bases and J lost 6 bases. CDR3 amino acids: CASSFTTGVDGYTF. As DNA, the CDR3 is TGTGCCAGCAGCTTCACGACAGGGGTCGATGGCTACACCTTC.

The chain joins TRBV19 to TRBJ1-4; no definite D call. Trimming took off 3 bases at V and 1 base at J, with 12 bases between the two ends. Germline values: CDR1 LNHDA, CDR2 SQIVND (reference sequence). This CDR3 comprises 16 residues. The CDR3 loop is CASSISGALTNEKLFF. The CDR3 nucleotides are TGTGCCAGTAGTATCTCCGGAGCCTTAACTAATGAAAAACTGTTTTTT.

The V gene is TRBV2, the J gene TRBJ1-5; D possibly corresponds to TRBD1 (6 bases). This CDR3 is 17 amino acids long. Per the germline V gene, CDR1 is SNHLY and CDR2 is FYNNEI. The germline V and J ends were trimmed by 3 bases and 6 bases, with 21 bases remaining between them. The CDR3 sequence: CASSDIAWGGLTQPQHF. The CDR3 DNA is TGTGCCAGCAGTGATATAGCTTGGGGGGGCTTAACTCAGCCCCAGCATTTT.

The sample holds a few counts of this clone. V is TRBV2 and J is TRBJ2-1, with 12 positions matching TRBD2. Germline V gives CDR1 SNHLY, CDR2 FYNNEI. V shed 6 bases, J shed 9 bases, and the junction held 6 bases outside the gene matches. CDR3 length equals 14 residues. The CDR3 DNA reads TGTGCCAGCAGGCCGACTAGCGGGAGCGTTGAGCAGTTCTTC. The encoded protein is CASRPTSGSVEQFF.

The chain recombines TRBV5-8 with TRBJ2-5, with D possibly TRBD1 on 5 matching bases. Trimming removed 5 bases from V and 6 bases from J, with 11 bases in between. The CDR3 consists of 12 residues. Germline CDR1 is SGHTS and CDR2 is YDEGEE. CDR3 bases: TGTGCCAGCAGAAGACAGCTCCAGACCCAGTACTTC. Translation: CASRRQLQTQYF. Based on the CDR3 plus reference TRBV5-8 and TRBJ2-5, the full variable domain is EAGVTQSPTHLIKTRGQQATLRCSPISGHTSVYWYQQALGLGLQFLLWYDEGEERNRGNFPPRFSGRQFPNYSSELNVNALELEDSALYLCASRRQLQTQYFGPGTRLLVL.

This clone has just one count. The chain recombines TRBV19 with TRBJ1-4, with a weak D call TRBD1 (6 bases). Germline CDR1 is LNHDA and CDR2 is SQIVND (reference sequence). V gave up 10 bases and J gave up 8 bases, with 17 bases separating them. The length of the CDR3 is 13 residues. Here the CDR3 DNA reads TGTGCCACCCAAGGGCAGGGGAAAGAAAAACTGTTTTTT. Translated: CATQGQGKEKLFF.

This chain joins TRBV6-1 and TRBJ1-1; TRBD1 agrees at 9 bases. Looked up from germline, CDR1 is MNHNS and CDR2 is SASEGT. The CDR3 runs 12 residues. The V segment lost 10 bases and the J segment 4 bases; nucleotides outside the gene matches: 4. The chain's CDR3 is CATGTGSTEAFF. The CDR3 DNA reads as TGTGCCACCGGGACAGGGAGCACTGAAGCTTTCTTT.

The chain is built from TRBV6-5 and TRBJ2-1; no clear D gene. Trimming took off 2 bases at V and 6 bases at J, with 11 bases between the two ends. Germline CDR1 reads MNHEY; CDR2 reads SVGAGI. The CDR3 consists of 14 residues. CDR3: CASSYSSRGNEQFF. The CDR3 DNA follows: TGTGCCAGCAGTTACAGTTCCCGCGGCAATGAGCAGTTCTTC.

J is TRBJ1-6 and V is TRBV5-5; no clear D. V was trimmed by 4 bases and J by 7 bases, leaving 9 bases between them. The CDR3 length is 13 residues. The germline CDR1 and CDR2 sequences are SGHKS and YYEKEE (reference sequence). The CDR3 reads CASSTEGNSPLHF. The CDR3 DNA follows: TGTGCCAGCAGCACCGAGGGAAATTCACCCCTCCACTTT.

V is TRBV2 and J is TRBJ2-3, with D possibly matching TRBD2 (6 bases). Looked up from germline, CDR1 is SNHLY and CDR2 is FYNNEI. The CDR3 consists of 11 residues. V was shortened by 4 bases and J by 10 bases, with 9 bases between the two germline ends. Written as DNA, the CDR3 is TGTGCCAGCAGTGCGGAGGGATCGCAGTATTTT. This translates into CASSAEGSQYF. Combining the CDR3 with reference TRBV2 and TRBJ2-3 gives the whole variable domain EPEVTQTPSHQVTQMGQEVILRCVPISNHLYFYWYRQILGQKVEFLVSFYNNEISEKSEIFDDQFSVERPDGSNFTLKIRSTKLEDSAMYFCASSAEGSQYFGPGTRLTVL.

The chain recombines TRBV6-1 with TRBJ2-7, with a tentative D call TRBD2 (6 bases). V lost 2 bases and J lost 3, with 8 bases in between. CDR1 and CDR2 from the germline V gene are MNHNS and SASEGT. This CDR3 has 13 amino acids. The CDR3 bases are TGTGCCAGCAGTGAATGGACTAACTACGAGCAGTACTTC. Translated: CASSEWTNYEQYF.

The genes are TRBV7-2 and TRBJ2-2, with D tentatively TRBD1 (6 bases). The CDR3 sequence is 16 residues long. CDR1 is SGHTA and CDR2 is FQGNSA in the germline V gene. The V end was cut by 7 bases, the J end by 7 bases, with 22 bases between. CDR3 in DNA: TGTGCCAGCACCACTAACACAGGGTTAAAAAGCGGGGAGCTGTTTTTT. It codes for CASTTNTGLKSGELFF.

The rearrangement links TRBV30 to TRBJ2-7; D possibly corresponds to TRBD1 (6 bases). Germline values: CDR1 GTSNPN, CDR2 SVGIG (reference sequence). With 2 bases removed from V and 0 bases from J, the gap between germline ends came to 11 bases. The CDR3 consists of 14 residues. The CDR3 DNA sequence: TGTGCCTGGAGTAGACAGGCAAGCTCCTACGAGCAGTACTTC. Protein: CAWSRQASSYEQYF.

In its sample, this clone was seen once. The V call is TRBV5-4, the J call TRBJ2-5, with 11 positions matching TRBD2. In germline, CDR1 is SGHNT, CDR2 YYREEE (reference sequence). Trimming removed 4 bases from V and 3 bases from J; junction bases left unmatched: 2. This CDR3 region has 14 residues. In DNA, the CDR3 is TGTGCCAGCAGCCCACTAGCGGGAGAAGAGACCCAGTACTTC. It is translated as CASSPLAGEETQYF.

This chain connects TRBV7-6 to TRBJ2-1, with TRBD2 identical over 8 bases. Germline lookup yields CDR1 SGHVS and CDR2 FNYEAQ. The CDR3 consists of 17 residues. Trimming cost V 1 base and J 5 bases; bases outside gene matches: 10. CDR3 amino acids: CASSLVFSGAKNNEQFF. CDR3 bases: TGTGCCAGCAGCTTAGTTTTTAGCGGGGCTAAAAACAATGAGCAGTTCTTC.